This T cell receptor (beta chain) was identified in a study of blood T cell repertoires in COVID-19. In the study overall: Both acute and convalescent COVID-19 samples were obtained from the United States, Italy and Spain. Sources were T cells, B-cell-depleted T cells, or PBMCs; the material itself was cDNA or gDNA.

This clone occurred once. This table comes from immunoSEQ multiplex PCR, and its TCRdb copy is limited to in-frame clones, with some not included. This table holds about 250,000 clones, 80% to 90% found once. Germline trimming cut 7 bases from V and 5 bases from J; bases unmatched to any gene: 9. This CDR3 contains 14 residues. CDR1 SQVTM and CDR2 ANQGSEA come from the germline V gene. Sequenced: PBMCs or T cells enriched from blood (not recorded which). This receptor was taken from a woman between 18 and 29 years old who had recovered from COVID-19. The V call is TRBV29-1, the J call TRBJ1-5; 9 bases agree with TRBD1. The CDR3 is CSGVTGGADQPQHF. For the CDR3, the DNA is TGCAGCGGCGTGACAGGGGGTGCTGATCAGCCCCAGCATTTT.